A single sample gave rise to the 5 T cell receptor beta chains below, sequenced in a study of human T cells and chemical hapten exposure. Specified time point: patch test 3, about 24 weeks after DPC sensitization. Treatment denoted: therapeutic diphenylcyclopropenone sensitization with weekly scalp DPC. Extraction of total RNA was performed on unfractionated whole blood. From the RACE reads, TCRdb called clonotypes with MiXCR, one entry per CDR3 protein. The sample includes 30,000 to 40,000 distinct CDR3 sequences, roughly 13% seen only once; the top ten take 2.3%. Material: whole blood, obtained in connection with sensitization to the hapten diphenylcyclopropenone (DPC). These receptor sequences come from a woman in her 40s with alopecia areata. Some clones in this sample may be carry-over from other donors' samples.

The V call is TRBV2, the J call TRBJ1-2; D is unresolved. The germline V gene encodes CDR1 SNHLY and CDR2 FYNNEI. The V end was cut by 6 bases, the J end by 4 bases, with 15 bases between. CDR3 length: 14 residues. The CDR3 loop reads CASRVPGGGYGYTF. The CDR3 bases are TGTGCCAGCAGGGTCCCTGGCGGAGGCTATGGCTACACCTTC. Using reference TRBV2 and TRBJ1-2 for the parts outside the CDR3, the full variable domain is EPEVTQTPSHQVTQMGQEVILRCVPISNHLYFYWYRQILGQKVEFLVSFYNNEISEKSEIFDDQFSVERPDGSNFTLKIRSTKLEDSAMYFCASRVPGGGYGYTFGSGTRLTVV.

This clonotype was seen at least ten times. The rearrangement links TRBV5-1 to TRBJ1-1; D is unresolved. CDR1 and CDR2 (germline): SGHRS, YFSETQ. The CDR3 extends over 12 amino acids. Trimming stripped 4 bases from V and 1 base from J, with 5 bases between. In DNA, the CDR3 is TGCGCCAGCAGCAAGTCGAACACTGAAGCTTTCTTT. Translating it yields CASSKSNTEAFF.

This clonotype was seen only a few times. The chain joins TRBV4-1 to TRBJ1-1; the D is unclear. The CDR3 is 14 amino acids. V lost 0 bases and J lost 6, with 11 bases in between. Germline V gene data show CDR1 as MGHRA and CDR2 as YSYEKL. The CDR3 DNA follows: TGCGCCAGCAGCCAAGAGACCCGGATCCCTGAAGCTTTCTTT. This codes for CASSQETRIPEAFF.

With regard to this clonotype: A much bigger clone sits one base away, suggesting this may be a read error. V is TRBV11-2 and J is TRBJ2-7; 7 bases match TRBD1. This CDR3 contains 14 residues. CDR1 and CDR2 (germline): SGHAT, FQNNGV. CDR3 bases: TGTGCCAGCAGCTCTGGGACAGCCTCCTACGAGCAGAACTTC. It is translated as CASSSGTASYEQNF. The variable domain in full, completed from reference TRBV11-2 and TRBJ2-7, reads EAGVAQSPRYKIIEKRQSVAFWCNPISGHATLYWYQQILGQGPKLLIQFQNNGVVDDSQLPKDRFSAERLKGVDSTLKIQPAKLEDSAVYLCASSSGTASYEQNFGPGTRLTVT.

The chain uses TRBV10-3 and TRBJ2-7; D tentatively reads TRBD1 or TRBD2 (5 bases each). Between the trimmed V and J ends, which lost 10 bases and 2 bases, there was a span of 9 bases. Per germline, CDR1 ENHRY and CDR2 SYGVKD. The CDR3 length is 11 residues. The DNA of the CDR3 is TGTGCCACCCTGGGGGCCTACGAGCAGTACTTC. It codes for CATLGAYEQYF.